The TCR beta chain described here comes from a study of CD8+ T cells in alopecia areata. Study context: Tofacitinib therapy lasting 6 to 18 months was followed by 6 months off drug.

The sample's treatment: oral pan-JAK inhibitor, 5-10 mg twice daily. As the sequencing template, cDNA was produced by extracting RNA and reverse transcribing it. TCRdb's table, derived via immunoSEQ multiplex PCR, lists solely in-frame clones and lacks some. In the table there are hundreds of thousands of clones, approximately 65% of which are singletons. The trim removed 2 bases at V and 4 bases at J, leaving 7 bases unmatched. The CDR3 totals 17 residues. Germline CDR1 and CDR2: LNHNV and YYDKDF (reference sequence). This chain connects TRBV15 to TRBJ2-6; 8 nucleotides align to TRBD1. The sequencing here drew on CD4+ T cells sorted from blood, taken at approximately week 42, from a patient treated with tofacitinib. This sequence was found in a human donor with alopecia areata. For the CDR3, the DNA is TGTGCCACCAGCAGAAGGGACAGGAACTCCGGGGCCAACGTCCTGACTTTC. As protein: CATSRRDRNSGANVLTF. Full variable domain (missing parts from reference TRBV15 and TRBJ2-6): DAMVIQNPRYQVTQFGKPVTLSCSQTLNHNVMYWYQQKSSQAPKLLFHYYDKDFNNEADTPDNFQSRRPNTSFCFLDIRSPGLGDTAMYLCATSRRDRNSGANVLTFGAGSRLTVL.